Listed below are T cell receptor beta chains from one sample, sequenced in a study of cytomegalovirus exposure and HLA in healthy donors. Clones were read by immunoSEQ multiplex PCR, and TCRdb kept only the in-frame ones, dropping some. The table includes 150,000 to 180,000 clones, over 70% detected once. Sequencing input: PBMCs. The receptors come from a man aged 25-40 years in good health and CMV-seronegative. CDR3s include the opening cysteine and the closing phenylalanine or tryptophan. D genes are given only for firm matches. Clone size is not always given. Where it is, it says once, few, many or a class for expanded clones.

d_call: -; clone_size: -; v_call: TRBV6-5; j_call: TRBJ2-7; cdr3_nt: TGTGCCAGCAGAGGGGCCTCAGACTACGAGCAGTACTTC; cdr3_aa: CASRGASDYEQYF
d_call: TRBD1; clone_size: -; v_call: TRBV19; j_call: TRBJ1-1; cdr3_nt: TGTGCCAGTATGGGACAGCCGAACACTGAAGCTTTCTTT; cdr3_aa: CASMGQPNTEAFF
d_call: -; clone_size: -; v_call: TRBV5-4; j_call: TRBJ2-5; cdr3_nt: TGTGCCAGCAGCGATTGGGACGGGGGAGAGACCCAGTACTTC; cdr3_aa: CASSDWDGGETQYF
d_call: TRBD1; clone_size: -; v_call: TRBV28; j_call: TRBJ2-1; cdr3_nt: TGTGCCAGCAGCCGACAGGGGAGTCGGTACAATGAGCAGTTCTTC; cdr3_aa: CASSRQGSRYNEQFF
d_call: -; clone_size: -; v_call: TRBV5-1; j_call: TRBJ2-7; cdr3_nt: TGCGCCAGCAGCTTGGCCGCCGGTGGGGGGAGCGGTGAGCAGTACTTC; cdr3_aa: CASSLAAGGGSGEQYF
d_call: TRBD1; clone_size: -; v_call: TRBV6-6; j_call: TRBJ1-2; cdr3_nt: TGTGCCAGCACCAAACCATTGGACAGGGGTAATGGCTACACCTTC; cdr3_aa: CASTKPLDRGNGYTF
d_call: TRBD1; clone_size: -; v_call: TRBV27; j_call: TRBJ1-2; cdr3_nt: TGTGCCAGCAGTTTAGCTGACAGGGCAGACGGCTACACCTTC; cdr3_aa: CASSLADRADGYTF
d_call: TRBD2; clone_size: -; v_call: TRBV30; j_call: TRBJ2-7; cdr3_nt: TGTGCCTGGAGCTCTACCCTAGCGGGGGGTGTATACGAGCAGTACTTC; cdr3_aa: CAWSSTLAGGVYEQYF
d_call: TRBD2; clone_size: -; v_call: TRBV6-1; j_call: TRBJ2-7; cdr3_nt: TGTGCCAGCAGTGAAGTGGGACTAGACGAGCAGTACTTC; cdr3_aa: CASSEVGLDEQYF
d_call: TRBD1; clone_size: -; v_call: TRBV6-6; j_call: TRBJ2-3; cdr3_nt: TGTGCCAGCAGTATACCGGGACAGGTTGCAGATACGCAGTATTTT; cdr3_aa: CASSIPGQVADTQYF
d_call: -; clone_size: -; v_call: TRBV5-6; j_call: TRBJ1-1; cdr3_nt: TGTGCCAGCAGCTTGGCTTATGGGGGGGGGTACACTGAAGCTTTCTTT; cdr3_aa: CASSLAYGGGYTEAFF
d_call: TRBD1; clone_size: few; v_call: TRBV11-1; j_call: TRBJ2-7; cdr3_nt: TGTGCCAGCAGCTTACACACAGGGGCGGCACAGTACTTC; cdr3_aa: CASSLHTGAAQYF
d_call: -; clone_size: -; v_call: TRBV5-1; j_call: TRBJ2-2; cdr3_nt: TGCGCCAGCAGCCCAATGCTGGGGGGGAACACCGGGGAGCTGTTTTTT; cdr3_aa: CASSPMLGGNTGELFF
d_call: -; clone_size: -; v_call: TRBV28; j_call: TRBJ1-6; cdr3_nt: TGTGCCAGCAGTACCCGACAGCCTTCACCCCTCCACTTT; cdr3_aa: CASSTRQPSPLHF
d_call: TRBD2; clone_size: -; v_call: TRBV13; j_call: TRBJ2-2; cdr3_nt: TGTGCCAGCAGCGTAAGATTAGCGGGGAGCGCTGGGGAGCTGTTTTTT; cdr3_aa: CASSVRLAGSAGELFF
d_call: TRBD1; clone_size: -; v_call: TRBV27; j_call: TRBJ1-5; cdr3_nt: TGTGCCAGCAGTTTCTTGACAGGGAAGGGCAATCAGCCCCAGCATTTT; cdr3_aa: CASSFLTGKGNQPQHF
d_call: -; clone_size: -; v_call: TRBV25-1; j_call: TRBJ1-1; cdr3_nt: TGTGCCAGCAGTACAGAGTTGACTGAAGCTTTCTTT; cdr3_aa: CASSTELTEAFF